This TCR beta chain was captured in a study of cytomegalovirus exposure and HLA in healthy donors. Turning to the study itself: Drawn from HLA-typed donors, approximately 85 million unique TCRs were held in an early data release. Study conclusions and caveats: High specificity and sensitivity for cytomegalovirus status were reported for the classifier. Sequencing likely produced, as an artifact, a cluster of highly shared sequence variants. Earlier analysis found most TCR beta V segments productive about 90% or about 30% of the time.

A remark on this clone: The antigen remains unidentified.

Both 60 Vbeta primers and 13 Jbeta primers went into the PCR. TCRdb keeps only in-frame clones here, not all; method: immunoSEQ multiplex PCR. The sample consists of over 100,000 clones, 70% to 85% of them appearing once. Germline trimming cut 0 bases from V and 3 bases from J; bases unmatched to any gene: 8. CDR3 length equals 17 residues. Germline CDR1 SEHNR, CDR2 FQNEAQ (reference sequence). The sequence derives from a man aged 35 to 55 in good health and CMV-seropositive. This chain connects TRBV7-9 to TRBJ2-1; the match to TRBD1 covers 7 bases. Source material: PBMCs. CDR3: CASSLALTGILYNEQFF. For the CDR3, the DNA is TGTGCCAGCAGCTTAGCCTTGACAGGGATCCTCTACAATGAGCAGTTCTTC.